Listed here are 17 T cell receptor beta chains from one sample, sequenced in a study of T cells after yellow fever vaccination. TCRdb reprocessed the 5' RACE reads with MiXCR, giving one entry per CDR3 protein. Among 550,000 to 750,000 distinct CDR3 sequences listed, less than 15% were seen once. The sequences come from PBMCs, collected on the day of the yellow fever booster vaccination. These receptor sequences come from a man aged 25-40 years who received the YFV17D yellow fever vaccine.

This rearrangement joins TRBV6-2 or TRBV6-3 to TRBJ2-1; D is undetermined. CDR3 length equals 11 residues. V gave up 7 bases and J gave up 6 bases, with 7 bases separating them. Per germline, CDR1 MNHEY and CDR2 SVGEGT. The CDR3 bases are TGTGCCAGCATGACCCTCAATGAGCAGTTCTTC. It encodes CASMTLNEQFF.

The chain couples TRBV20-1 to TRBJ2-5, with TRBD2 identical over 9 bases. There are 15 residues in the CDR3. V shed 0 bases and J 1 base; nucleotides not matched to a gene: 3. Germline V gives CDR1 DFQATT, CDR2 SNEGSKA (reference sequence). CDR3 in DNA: TGCAGTGCTAGAGATGGGACTAGCCTCCAAGAGACCCAGTACTTC. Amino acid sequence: CSARDGTSLQETQYF.

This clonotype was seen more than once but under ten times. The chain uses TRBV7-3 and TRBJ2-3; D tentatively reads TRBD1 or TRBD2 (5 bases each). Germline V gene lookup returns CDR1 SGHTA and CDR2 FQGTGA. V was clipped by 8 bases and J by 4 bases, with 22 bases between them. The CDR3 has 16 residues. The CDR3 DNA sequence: TGTGCCAGCGGGGGAGCGGACGGGCCGGCTGCAGATACGCAGTATTTT. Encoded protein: CASGGADGPAADTQYF.

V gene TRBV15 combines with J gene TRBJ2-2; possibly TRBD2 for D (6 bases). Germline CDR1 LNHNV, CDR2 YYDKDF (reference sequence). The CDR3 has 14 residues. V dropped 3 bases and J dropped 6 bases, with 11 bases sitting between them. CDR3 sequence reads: CATSREGKPGELFF. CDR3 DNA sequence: TGTGCCACCAGCAGGGAGGGGAAACCCGGGGAGCTGTTTTTT.

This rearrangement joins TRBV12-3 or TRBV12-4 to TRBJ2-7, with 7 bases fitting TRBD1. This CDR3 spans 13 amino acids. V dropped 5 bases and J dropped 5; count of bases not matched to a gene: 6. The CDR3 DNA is TGTGCCAGCAGTCACAGGGGTGAAAACGAGCAGTACTTC. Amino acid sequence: CASSHRGENEQYF.

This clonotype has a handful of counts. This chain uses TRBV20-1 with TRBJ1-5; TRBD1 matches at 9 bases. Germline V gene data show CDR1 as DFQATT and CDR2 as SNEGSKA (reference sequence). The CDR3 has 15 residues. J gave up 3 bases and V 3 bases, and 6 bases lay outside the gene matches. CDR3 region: CSARDGQGINQPQHF. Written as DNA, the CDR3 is TGCAGTGCTAGGGACGGACAGGGGATCAATCAGCCCCAGCATTTT.

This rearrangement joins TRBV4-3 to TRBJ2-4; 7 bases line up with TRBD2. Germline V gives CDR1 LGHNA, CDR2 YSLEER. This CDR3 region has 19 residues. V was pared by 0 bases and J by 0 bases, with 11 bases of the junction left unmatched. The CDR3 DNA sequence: TGCGCCAGCAGCCAAGATACTGGCGGGGGTTTCCTAGCCAAAAACATTCAGTACTTC. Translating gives CASSQDTGGGFLAKNIQYF.

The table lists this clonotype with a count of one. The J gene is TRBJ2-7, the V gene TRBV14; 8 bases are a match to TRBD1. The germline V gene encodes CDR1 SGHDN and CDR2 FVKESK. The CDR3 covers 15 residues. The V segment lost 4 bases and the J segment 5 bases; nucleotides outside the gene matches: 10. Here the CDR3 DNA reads TGTGCCAGCAGCCCAGGCCGGACAGGGTTCGACGAGCAGTACTTC. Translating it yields CASSPGRTGFDEQYF.

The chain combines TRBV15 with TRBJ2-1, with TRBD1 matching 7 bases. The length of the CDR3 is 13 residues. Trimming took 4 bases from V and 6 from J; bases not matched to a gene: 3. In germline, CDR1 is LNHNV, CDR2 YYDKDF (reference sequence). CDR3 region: CATSTDRANEQFF. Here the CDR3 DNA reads TGTGCCACCAGCACCGACAGGGCCAATGAGCAGTTCTTC.

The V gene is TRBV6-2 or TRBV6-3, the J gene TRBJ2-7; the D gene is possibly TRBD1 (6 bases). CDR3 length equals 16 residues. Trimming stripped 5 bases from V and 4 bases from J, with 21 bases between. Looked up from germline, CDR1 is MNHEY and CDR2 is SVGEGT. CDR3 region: CASSRAGVVILYEQYF. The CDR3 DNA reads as TGTGCCAGCAGTCGGGCAGGGGTCGTGATTTTGTACGAGCAGTACTTC.

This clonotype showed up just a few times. CDR3 region: CSAIWLDGNEQYF. The CDR3 bases are TGCAGTGCTATCTGGTTAGACGGTAACGAGCAGTACTTC. This sequence joins TRBV20-1 and TRBJ2-7, with no clear D. The germline V gene has CDR1 DFQATT and CDR2 SNEGSKA (reference sequence). The V end was cut by 4 bases, the J end by 5 bases, with 15 bases between. CDR3 length: 13 amino acids.

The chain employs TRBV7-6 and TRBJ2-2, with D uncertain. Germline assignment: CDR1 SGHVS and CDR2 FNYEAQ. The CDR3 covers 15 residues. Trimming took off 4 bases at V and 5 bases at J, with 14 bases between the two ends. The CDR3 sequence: CASSSRNDLTGELFF. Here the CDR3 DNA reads TGTGCCAGCAGCTCTAGAAACGATTTAACCGGGGAGCTGTTTTTT.

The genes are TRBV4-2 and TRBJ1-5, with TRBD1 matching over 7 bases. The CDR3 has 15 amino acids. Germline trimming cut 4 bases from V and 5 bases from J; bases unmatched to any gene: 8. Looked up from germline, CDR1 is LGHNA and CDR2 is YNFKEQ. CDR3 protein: CASSRETGRDQPQHF. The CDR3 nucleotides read TGTGCCAGCAGCCGAGAGACAGGGAGAGATCAGCCCCAGCATTTT.

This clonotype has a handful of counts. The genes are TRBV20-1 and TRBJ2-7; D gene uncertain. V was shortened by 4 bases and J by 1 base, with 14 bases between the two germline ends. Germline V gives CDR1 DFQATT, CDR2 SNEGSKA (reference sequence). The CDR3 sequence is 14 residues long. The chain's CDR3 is CSATPKGRSYEQYF. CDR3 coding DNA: TGCAGTGCTACCCCAAAGGGTCGATCCTACGAGCAGTACTTC.

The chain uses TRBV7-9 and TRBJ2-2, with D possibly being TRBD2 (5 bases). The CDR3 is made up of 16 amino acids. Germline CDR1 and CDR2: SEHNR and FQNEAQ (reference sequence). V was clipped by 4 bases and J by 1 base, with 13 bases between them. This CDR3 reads CASSSRLGMNTGELFF. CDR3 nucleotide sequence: TGTGCCAGCAGCTCCCGTCTCGGGATGAACACCGGGGAGCTGTTTTTT.

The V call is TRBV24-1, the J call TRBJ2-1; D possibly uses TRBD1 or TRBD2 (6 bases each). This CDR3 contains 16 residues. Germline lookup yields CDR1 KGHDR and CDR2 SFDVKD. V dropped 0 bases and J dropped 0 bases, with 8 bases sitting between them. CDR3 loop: CATSDLEGGSYNEQFF. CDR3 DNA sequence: TGTGCCACCAGTGATTTGGAGGGGGGCTCCTACAATGAGCAGTTCTTC.

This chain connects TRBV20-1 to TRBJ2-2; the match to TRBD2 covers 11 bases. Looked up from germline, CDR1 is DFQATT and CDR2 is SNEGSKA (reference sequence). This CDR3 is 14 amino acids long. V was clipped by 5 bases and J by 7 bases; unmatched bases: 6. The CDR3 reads CSAFSGRAGGELFF. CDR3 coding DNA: TGCAGTGCTTTTAGCGGGAGGGCCGGCGGGGAGCTGTTTTTT.